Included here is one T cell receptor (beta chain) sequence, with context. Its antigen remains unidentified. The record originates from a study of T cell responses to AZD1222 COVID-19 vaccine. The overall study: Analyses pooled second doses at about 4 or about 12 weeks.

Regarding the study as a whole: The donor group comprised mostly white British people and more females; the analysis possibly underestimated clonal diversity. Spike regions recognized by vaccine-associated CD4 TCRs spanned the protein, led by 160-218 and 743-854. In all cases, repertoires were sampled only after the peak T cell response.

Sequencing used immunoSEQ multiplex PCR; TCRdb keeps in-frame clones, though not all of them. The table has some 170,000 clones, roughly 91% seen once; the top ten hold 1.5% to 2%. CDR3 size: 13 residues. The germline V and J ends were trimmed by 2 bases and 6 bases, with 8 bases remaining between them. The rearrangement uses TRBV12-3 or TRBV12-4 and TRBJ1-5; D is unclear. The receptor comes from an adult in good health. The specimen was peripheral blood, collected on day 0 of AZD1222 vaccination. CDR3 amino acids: CASSLTTTQPQHF. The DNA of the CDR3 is TGTGCCAGCAGTTTAACGACTACTCAGCCCCAGCATTTT.